The present entry profiles one TCR beta chain with its context. It has no known antigen specificity. Per-nucleotide qualities are absent, and no much larger clonotype sits a single base away. The CDR3 holds 16 amino acids from the cysteine to the phenylalanine. This entry keeps only the CDR3 DNA: 48 bases, framed from base 1. According to the germline V gene, CDR1 reads SGDLS and CDR2 reads YYNGEE. V gives up 7 bases and J gives up 0 bases, and the segment between their germline ends measures 19 bases. The data originate from a study of blood T cell repertoires in COVID-19 (dated by TCRdb to about 2020). About the full investigation: Samples from collaborators originated in the United States, Italy and Spain and spanned both the acute and convalescent phases of COVID-19. The material from the prospective study consisted of cDNA or gDNA derived from T cells, B-cell-depleted T cells, or PBMCs. The dataset comprised deeply sampled blood TCRbeta repertoires from subjects exposed to, actively infected with, or recovered from COVID-19. The repertoires were released in a freely available public database meant as a resource for research on the immune response to SARS-CoV-2. The samples were drawn from the first 160 participants of the ongoing ImmuneRACE study and from over 950 subjects provided by 6 global collaborators. The sample metadata nearly always contained a de-identified subject ID, COVID-19 status, age in years and sex. Where available, HLA class I and class II types were obtained from metadata supplied by the sample provider rather than from assay-based typing.

Results and caveats for the whole study, not just this receptor: The amount of clinical and demographic metadata varied by source and participant and was provided uncurated.

The immunoSEQ Assay, a bias-controlled multiplex PCR, was used to amplify TCRbeta CDR3 regions from genomic DNA. On the authors' methods: The number of nucleated cells in each sample was estimated by amplification of reference gene primers within the assay. To quantify the absolute abundance of each unique TCRbeta CDR3 rearrangement, sequence reads were collapsed and filtered. Productive Simpson clonality was computed per sample as the square root of Simpson's diversity index over productive rearrangements. The clones in this table, taken by TCRdb from immuneACCESS, are in-frame only. Not every clone is retained; where verified, under half of the shortfall comes from an unresolved V gene, and the cause of the rest is unknown. V and J calls and clone size come straight from that table; D and trimming were deduced from the DNA. This sample comprises more than 110,000 clones, 70% to 90% of them detected only once. About 3.2% of the sample goes to the ten largest clones.

Collaborating institutions collected whole blood in K2EDTA tubes following their own protocols. For TCRbeta analysis, collaborator samples were shipped as frozen whole blood, as isolated PBMCs, or as DNA extracted from either sample type. The source material was peripheral blood. This chain is built from TRBV9 and TRBJ1-2; 5 matching bases give a weak D call of TRBD1. The receptor's source is a man aged 45 to 65 with acute or convalescent COVID-19. Here the CDR3 is given as CASADPHRYTNYGYTF. The sequenced DNA: TGTGCCAGCGCAGACCCCCACAGGTATACTAACTATGGCTACACCTTC.